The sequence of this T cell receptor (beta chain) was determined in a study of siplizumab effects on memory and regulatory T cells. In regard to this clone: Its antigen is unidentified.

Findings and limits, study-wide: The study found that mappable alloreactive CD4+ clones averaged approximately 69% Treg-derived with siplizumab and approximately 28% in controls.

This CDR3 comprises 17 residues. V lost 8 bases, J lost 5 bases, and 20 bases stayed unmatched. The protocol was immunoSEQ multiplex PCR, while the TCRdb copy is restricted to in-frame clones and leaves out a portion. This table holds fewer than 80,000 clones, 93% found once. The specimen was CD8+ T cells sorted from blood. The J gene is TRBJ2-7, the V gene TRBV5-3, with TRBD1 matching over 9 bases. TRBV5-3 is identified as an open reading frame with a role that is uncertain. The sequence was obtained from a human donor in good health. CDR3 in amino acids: CASPSPGQGRDDDEQYF. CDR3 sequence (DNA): TGTGCCAGTCCTTCCCCGGGACAGGGAAGGGACGACGACGAGCAGTACTTC.